This is a list of T cell receptor beta chains from one sample in a study of CD8+ T cells in alopecia areata. The data were produced by immunoSEQ multiplex PCR, yet TCRdb's version contains in-frame clones alone and is incomplete. Of 200,000 to 250,000 clones in the sample, around three fifths were seen once. Material: CD4+ T cells sorted from blood, obtained at week 0. The receptors were gathered from a human donor with alopecia areata. Each CDR3 is given with its conserved first and last residue.

TRBJ2-2	TRBV6-6	CASSNSYNTGELFF
TRBJ1-2	TRBV30	CAWNRDRSYTF
TRBJ1-2	TRBV30	CAWSPTDYGYTF
TRBJ1-2	TRBV30	CAWSRDSRDYGYTF
TRBJ1-3	TRBV9	CASSVALGSAGNTIYF
TRBJ2-1	TRBV9	CASSVDTGSGNEQFF
TRBJ2-2	TRBV9	CASGRVPGELFF
TRBJ2-5	TRBV30	CAWSWGTGETQYF
TRBJ1-2	TRBV30	CAWTRGSYGYTF
TRBJ2-3	TRBV30	CALTSGSTDTQYF
TRBJ1-4	TRBV14	CASSRLGTGDEKLFF
TRBJ2-3	TRBV7-3	CASSSGLLTDTQYF
TRBJ2-3	TRBV4-1	CASSQAGGVDTQYF
TRBJ1-5	TRBV30	CAWSRDNPRTQHF
TRBJ2-3	TRBV5-1	CASSLAPPDTQYF